The sample holds one count of the clone carrying this TCR beta chain. V lost 7 bases and J lost 7; bases outside the gene matches: 9. Germline loops: CDR1 DFQATT, CDR2 SNEGSKA (reference sequence). The CDR3 is 13 residues long. In TCRdb, the reads were re-called with MiXCR into one record per CDR3 protein. The table lists some 90,000 distinct CDR3 sequences, around 30% of them singletons. The data originate from a study of type 1 regulatory T cells. On the study more broadly: An in vitro protocol generated T-allo10, a Tr1-enriched, alloantigen-specific CD4 T cell product.

The material sequenced was CD4+ T cells, either the whole sample or a sorted fraction (not recorded which). V and J are TRBV20-1 and TRBJ2-2, with 7 nucleotides matching TRBD1. The sequence was obtained from a human donor in good health. CDR3 nucleotides: TGCAGTGTCCGACAGGGTGGTGGCGGGGAGCTGTTTTTT. This codes for CSVRQGGGGELFF.